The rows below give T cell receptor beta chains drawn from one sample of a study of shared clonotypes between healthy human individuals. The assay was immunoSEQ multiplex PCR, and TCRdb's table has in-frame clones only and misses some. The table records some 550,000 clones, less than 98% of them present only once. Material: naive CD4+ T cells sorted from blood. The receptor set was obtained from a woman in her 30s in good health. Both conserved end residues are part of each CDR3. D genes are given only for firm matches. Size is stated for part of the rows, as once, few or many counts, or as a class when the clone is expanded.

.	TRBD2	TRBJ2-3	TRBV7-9	CASSPGTSSTDTQYF	TGTGCCAGCAGCCCCGGGACTAGCAGCACAGATACGCAGTATTTT
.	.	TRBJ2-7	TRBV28	CASSTLWVADSYEQYF	TGTGCCAGCAGTACCCTATGGGTAGCGGACTCCTACGAGCAGTACTTC
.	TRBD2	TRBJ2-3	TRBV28	CASSLDLLAGGLDTQYF	TGTGCCAGCAGTTTGGACCTATTAGCGGGAGGGCTCGATACGCAGTATTTT
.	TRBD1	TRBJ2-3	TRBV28	CASSTGQATDTQYF	TGTGCCAGCAGTACTGGACAGGCGACAGATACGCAGTATTTT
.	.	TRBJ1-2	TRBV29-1	CSVGRQPSNYGYTF	TGCAGCGTTGGTAGGCAGCCATCTAACTATGGCTACACCTTC
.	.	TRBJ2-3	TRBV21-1	CASSMALQGDRGDTQYF	TGTGCCAGCAGCATGGCCCTTCAGGGGGACCGGGGGGATACGCAGTATTTT
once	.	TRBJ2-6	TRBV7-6	CASSFSSGANVLTF	TGTGCCAGCAGCTTCAGCTCTGGGGCCAACGTCCTGACTTTC
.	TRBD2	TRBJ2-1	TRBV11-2	CASSPGLAGVDEQFF	TGTGCCAGCAGCCCGGGACTAGCGGGAGTGGATGAGCAGTTCTTC
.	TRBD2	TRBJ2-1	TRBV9	CASSPRTSAYNEQFF	TGTGCCAGCAGCCCTAGGACTAGCGCCTACAATGAGCAGTTCTTC
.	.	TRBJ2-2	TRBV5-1	CASSLGVAGELFF	TGCGCCAGCAGCTTGGGCGTTGCCGGGGAGCTGTTTTTT
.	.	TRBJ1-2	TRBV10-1	CASRPRNLRQDDYGYTF	TGCGCCAGCAGACCTAGGAATCTCAGACAGGACGACTATGGCTACACCTTC
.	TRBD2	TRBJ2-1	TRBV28	CASNLRPGLAGGQFF	TGTGCCAGCAACCTACGCCCGGGACTAGCGGGAGGCCAGTTCTTC
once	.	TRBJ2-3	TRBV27	CASSLIYRGRENTQYF	TGTGCCAGCAGTTTAATCTATCGGGGGAGAGAGAATACGCAGTATTTT
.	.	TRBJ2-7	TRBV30	CAWTSSYEQYF	TGTGCCTGGACGAGCTCCTACGAGCAGTACTTC
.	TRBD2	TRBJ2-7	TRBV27	CASSSLAGGTYEQYF	TGTGCCAGCAGTTCTCTAGCGGGAGGAACGTACGAGCAGTACTTC
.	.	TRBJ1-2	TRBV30	CAWSGHFGYTF	TGTGCCTGGAGCGGACATTTTGGCTACACCTTC
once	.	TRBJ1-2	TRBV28	CASSLGSESHYGYTF	TGTGCCAGCAGTTTAGGTTCCGAATCACACTATGGCTACACCTTC
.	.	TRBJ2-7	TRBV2	CASSARAYEQYF	TGTGCCAGCAGCGCCAGGGCCTACGAGCAGTACTTC
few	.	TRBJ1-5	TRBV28	CASTSYRGNNQPQHF	TGTGCCAGCACATCTTATAGGGGGAACAATCAGCCCCAGCATTTT
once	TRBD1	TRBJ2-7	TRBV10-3	CAISPGTGGTSGSYEQYF	TGTGCCATCAGCCCCGGGACAGGGGGAACTAGCGGCTCCTACGAGCAGTACTTC
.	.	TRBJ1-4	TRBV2	CASSEFGQFGLFF	TGTGCCAGCAGTGAATTCGGCCAGTTTGGACTGTTTTTT
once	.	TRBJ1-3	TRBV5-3	CARSLAEARIHSGNTIYF	TGTGCCAGAAGCTTGGCCGAGGCGAGGATCCACTCTGGAAACACCATATATTTT
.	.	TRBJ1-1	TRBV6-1	CASRSLLAATEAFF	TGTGCCAGCAGGTCGTTGTTAGCAGCCACTGAAGCTTTCTTT
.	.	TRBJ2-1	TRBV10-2	CASSETMANSWTVWDEQFF	TGCGCCAGCAGTGAGACTATGGCGAATTCCTGGACAGTTTGGGATGAGCAGTTCTTC
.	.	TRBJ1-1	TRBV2	CASSAQGMKDTEAFF	TGTGCCAGCAGTGCCCAGGGAATGAAGGACACTGAAGCTTTCTTT
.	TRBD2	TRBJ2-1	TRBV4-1	CASSQGLARSPSYNEQFF	TGCGCCAGCAGCCAGGGACTAGCGAGAAGTCCCTCCTACAATGAGCAGTTCTTC
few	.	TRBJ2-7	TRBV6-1	CASSRDMAYEQYF	TGTGCCAGCTCCCGGGACATGGCCTACGAGCAGTACTTC
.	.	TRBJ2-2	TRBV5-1	CASSYYKNTGELFF	TGCGCCAGCAGTTATTACAAGAACACCGGGGAGCTGTTTTTT